A selection of T cell receptor beta chains follows, all from one sample in a study of blood T cells in healthy people across ages. Using its own MiXCR run on the 5' RACE reads, TCRdb lists one record per CDR3 protein. The sample carries about 570,000 distinct CDR3 sequences, approximately 26% recorded once. The sample was also reused in another study, on T cells of mothers and their children.

The sequenced sample was blood. These receptor sequences come from a boy aged 2 to 10 in good health. CDR3s include the opening cysteine and the closing phenylalanine or tryptophan. The D gene is left open where the match is weak. Rows give clone size only sometimes, using once, few, many, or a class for an expanded clone.

V gene,D gene,J gene,clone size,CDR3 DNA,CDR3 protein
TRBV20-1,.,TRBJ1-2,.,TGCAGTGCTAGGTCGGACAGTCTCGACCACTATGGCTACACCTTC,CSARSDSLDHYGYTF
TRBV28,.,TRBJ2-3,.,TGTGCCAGCAGTGACGCCTCAGTGACAGATACGCAGTATTTT,CASSDASVTDTQYF
TRBV7-9,.,TRBJ1-1,.,TGTGCCAGCAGCCTTGGAGTATGGGACGGCCGCACTGAAGCTTTCTTT,CASSLGVWDGRTEAFF
TRBV6-6,.,TRBJ2-5,.,TGTGCCAGCAGTTACAGTATAGGGGCATCAGAGACCCAGTACTTC,CASSYSIGASETQYF
TRBV6-2/TRBV6-3,.,TRBJ2-7,.,TGTGCCAGCAACACCCATCGGGACCCAACCTACGAGCAGTACTTC,CASNTHRDPTYEQYF
TRBV5-1,TRBD1,TRBJ2-1,few,TGCGCCAGCAGCTTACAGGGGGCCAATGAGCAGTTCTTC,CASSLQGANEQFF
TRBV5-1,TRBD2,TRBJ2-1,.,TGCGCCAGCAGCCCCACGGGACTAGCGGGGGACTCCTACAATGAGCAGTTCTTC,CASSPTGLAGDSYNEQFF
TRBV12-3/TRBV12-4,.,TRBJ2-1,once,TGTGCCAGCACCTTAGGGGGGACAGCGTTAGGTGATGAGCAGTTCTTC,CASTLGGTALGDEQFF
TRBV7-2,.,TRBJ2-1,.,TGTGCCAGCAGCTCACCTCGGGGCAATGAGCAGTTCTTC,CASSSPRGNEQFF
TRBV15,.,TRBJ1-2,.,TGTGCCACCAGCAGAGATGGGGGGTGGGGGAGACTGGACTATGGCTACACCTTC,CATSRDGGWGRLDYGYTF
TRBV24-1,.,TRBJ2-7,few,TGTGCCACCAGTCAGGGAGGACGGCAGTACTTC,CATSQGGRQYF
TRBV7-2,.,TRBJ1-4,.,TGTGCCAGCAGCTTTGCAGGGTCCAGTGAAAAACTGTTTTTT,CASSFAGSSEKLFF
TRBV6-2/TRBV6-3,TRBD1,TRBJ2-7,few,TGTGCCAGCCAACGGGACAGGATCTACGAGCAGTACTTC,CASQRDRIYEQYF
TRBV29-1,.,TRBJ2-3,few,TGCAGCGTTGACGGGGGGCCAGATACGCAGTATTTT,CSVDGGPDTQYF
TRBV30,.,TRBJ2-3,.,TGTGCCTGGAGTGACCTCTCAGATACGCAGTATTTT,CAWSDLSDTQYF
TRBV6-5,.,TRBJ2-1,.,TGTGCCAGCACCTTTCACGGTGGAGGGTACAATGAGCAGTTCTTC,CASTFHGGGYNEQFF
TRBV10-2,.,TRBJ2-1,few,TGCGCCAGCAGTGGACGGACCAGCGCCGACAATGAGCAGTTCTTC,CASSGRTSADNEQFF
TRBV29-1,TRBD2,TRBJ2-1,few,TGCAGCGTTGAAGGAGCTAGCGGGAGCTACAATGAGCAGTTCTTC,CSVEGASGSYNEQFF
TRBV28,.,TRBJ2-7,.,TGTGCCAGCAGCCGGTTTGGCCGGAGCTACGAGCAGTACTTC,CASSRFGRSYEQYF
TRBV20-1,TRBD1,TRBJ2-2,.,TGCAGTGCAGCCGGGACAGGGTTCACCGGGGAGCTGTTTTTT,CSAAGTGFTGELFF
TRBV24-1,.,TRBJ2-5,once,TGTGCCACCAGTGACCCTGGACAGAGTGAAGAGACCCAGTACTTC,CATSDPGQSEETQYF
TRBV2,TRBD1,TRBJ2-1,few,TGTGCCAGCAAAAGACAGGGCCCCCCCTACAATGAGCAGTTCTTC,CASKRQGPPYNEQFF
TRBV4-2,.,TRBJ1-5,.,TGTGCCAGCAGCCAAGATTATAGCAATCAGCCCCAGCATTTT,CASSQDYSNQPQHF
TRBV9,.,TRBJ2-3,once,TGTGCCAGCAGCGAGGCCCCACTGGGATGGATAGATACGCAGTATTTT,CASSEAPLGWIDTQYF
TRBV7-9,.,TRBJ1-2,.,TGTGCCAGCAGCGGAGGGGGTAGGAACTATGGCTACACCTTC,CASSGGGRNYGYTF
TRBV12-3/TRBV12-4,.,TRBJ1-2,.,TGTGCCAGCAGTTTCAGGGGCGCGCCGCATGGCTACACCTTC,CASSFRGAPHGYTF
TRBV10-3,TRBD2,TRBJ2-3,.,TGTGCCATCAGTGAGAGGGCTAGCGGGTACACAGATACGCAGTATTTT,CAISERASGYTDTQYF
TRBV10-3,TRBD2,TRBJ2-5,few,TGTGCCATCAGTGCGGGGGGTAGAGAGACCCAGTACTTC,CAISAGGRETQYF
TRBV6-6,TRBD1,TRBJ1-4,.,TGTGCCAGCAGTTTACAGGGGGCCGGGGGAAAACTGTTTTTT,CASSLQGAGGKLFF
TRBV12-3/TRBV12-4,.,TRBJ2-7,few,TGTGCCAGCAGCTTAGGTCCCGCGGTCTACGAGCAGTACTTC,CASSLGPAVYEQYF
TRBV29-1,.,TRBJ2-5,many,TGCAGCGTTGAATCTTCCATGGTGGAGACCCAGTACTTC,CSVESSMVETQYF
TRBV20-1,.,TRBJ2-7,.,TGCAGTGCCACAGGGACCACCCATGAGGGCCAGTACTTC,CSATGTTHEGQYF
TRBV25-1,.,TRBJ2-5,few,TGTGCCAGCAGCGGGGCAACACAAGAGACCCAGTACTTC,CASSGATQETQYF
TRBV12-3/TRBV12-4,TRBD2,TRBJ2-2,once,TGTGCCAGCACAGCGGGAGAAGGCGGGGAGCTGTTTTTT,CASTAGEGGELFF
TRBV12-5,.,TRBJ1-4,.,TGTGCTAGTGGTTTCACCAGGAGCCCGCTGTTTTTT,CASGFTRSPLFF
TRBV7-9,.,TRBJ2-2,few,TGTGCCAGCAGCCCTCGGGTCGCGACGGGGCTGTTTTTT,CASSPRVATGLFF
TRBV7-9,TRBD1,TRBJ2-1,.,TGTGCCAGCAGGAATCGAACCCTGGGACAGGGGGGAAACAATGAGCAGTTCTTC,CASRNRTLGQGGNNEQFF
TRBV4-3,TRBD2,TRBJ2-1,.,TGCGCCAGCAGCCACACGACTAGCGGGGATCAGCGGTTCTTC,CASSHTTSGDQRFF
TRBV5-1,.,TRBJ2-4,few,TGCGCCAGCAGCTTTGGAGGGGCCGAAAACATTCAGTACTTC,CASSFGGAENIQYF
TRBV9,.,TRBJ1-5,few,TGTGCCAGCAGCGTAGGAGTAGGGAATCAGCCCCAGCATTTT,CASSVGVGNQPQHF
TRBV5-1,TRBD2,TRBJ2-1,.,TGCGCCAGCAGCTTGGAAGTAGCGGGGGCCCCTTTTATCGCCACCTACAATGAGCAGTTCTTC,CASSLEVAGAPFIATYNEQFF
TRBV27,.,TRBJ2-2,.,TGTGCCAGCAGTTTAAAGCCGACCCGGAGTAACACCGGGGAGCTGTTTTTT,CASSLKPTRSNTGELFF